Below, 16 T cell receptor beta chains from the same sample are listed, as sequenced in a study of cytomegalovirus exposure and HLA in healthy donors. The study ran its PCR with 60 Vbeta and 13 Jbeta primers. Some clones are missing from TCRdb's copy, which holds only in-frame ones; the method was immunoSEQ multiplex PCR. The table records about 190,000 clones, 77% of them present only once. Sequenced material: PBMCs. Receptors originate from a woman in her 30s in good health and CMV-seropositive.

This clone was picked up one time. The chain carries TRBV11-3 and TRBJ2-2, with D perhaps matching TRBD1 (6 bases). V lost 5 bases to trimming and J lost 4 bases, with 14 bases between them. From germline, CDR1 is SGHNT and CDR2 YENEEA. This CDR3 contains 15 residues. DNA for the CDR3: TGTGCCAGCAGCGGTACAGGGAGCACCACCGGGGAGCTGTTTTTT. It specifies CASSGTGSTTGELFF.

This clone appeared a few times. The chain joins TRBV7-9 to TRBJ2-2; 12 nucleotides line up with TRBD2. Germline CDR1 SEHNR, CDR2 FQNEAQ (reference sequence). The CDR3 spans 15 residues. V shed 5 bases and J 5 bases; nucleotides not matched to a gene: 3. The CDR3 here is CASSLGLAGTGELFF. The CDR3 DNA follows: TGTGCCAGCAGCCTCGGACTAGCGGGGACCGGGGAGCTGTTTTTT.

The rearrangement joins TRBV18 to TRBJ2-1, with 9 bases identical to TRBD2. The CDR3 has 18 residues. J was trimmed by 3 bases and V by 0 bases; bases with no gene match: 9. The germline CDR1 and CDR2 sequences are KGHSH and LQKENI. The CDR3 DNA sequence: TGTGCCAGCTCACCACCGGCGTTAACTAGCGGGTTCTACAATGAGCAGTTCTTC. Protein product: CASSPPALTSGFYNEQFF.

The V call is TRBV11-1, the J call TRBJ2-7; no reliable D call. This CDR3 spans 14 amino acids. V lost 5 bases to trimming and J lost 4 bases, with 15 bases between them. Per the germline V gene, CDR1 is SGHAT and CDR2 is FQDESV (reference sequence). The DNA for the CDR3 is TGTGCCAGCAGCCCAGAAAAACAGAGATACGAGCAGTACTTC. This encodes CASSPEKQRYEQYF.

This rearrangement joins TRBV7-6 to TRBJ2-3, with 10 bases matching TRBD2. The junction had 11 bases not matched to a gene; V was cut back by 7 bases and J by 4 bases. Germline-derived CDR1 and CDR2 are SGHVS and FNYEAQ. The CDR3 contains 16 residues. The chain's CDR3 is CASTKQAGGHADTQYF. For the CDR3, the DNA is TGTGCCAGCACCAAACAAGCGGGGGGGCATGCAGATACGCAGTATTTT.

This chain connects TRBV11-2 to TRBJ1-1; D gene uncertain. CDR1 and CDR2 from the germline V gene are SGHAT and FQNNGV. V shed 3 bases and J shed 1 base, with 9 bases lying between them. This CDR3 is built from 14 residues. Here the CDR3 reads CASSFVRANTEAFF. In DNA, the CDR3 is TGTGCCAGCAGCTTCGTTAGAGCGAACACTGAAGCTTTCTTT.

This clone was counted between two and nine times. J is TRBJ2-1 and V is TRBV7-8; the match to TRBD2 covers 10 bases. V gave up 2 bases and J gave up 9 bases; unmatched junction bases: 7. The germline V gene encodes CDR1 SGHVS and CDR2 FQNEAQ. CDR3 length: 15 residues. Here the CDR3 DNA reads TGTGCCAGCAGCTTACCCAGGCTAGCGGGGGTTGAGCAGTTCTTC. Residues: CASSLPRLAGVEQFF.

The chain couples TRBV5-5 to TRBJ1-1, with TRBD1 as a possible D gene (5 bases). CDR3 length: 16 residues. V lost 1 base and J lost 1, with 14 bases in between. The V gene's germline CDR1 is SGHKS and CDR2 YYEKEE (reference sequence). The chain's CDR3 is CASSLSLGLKNTEAFF. The CDR3, as DNA: TGTGCCAGCAGCTTGTCATTGGGACTGAAGAACACTGAAGCTTTCTTT.

The chain uses TRBV28 and TRBJ1-4; 9 bases are a match to TRBD1. This CDR3 region has 14 residues. Unmatched junction bases numbered 8, after V lost 7 bases and J lost 8 bases. The germline V gene has CDR1 MDHEN and CDR2 SYDVKM. This CDR3 is CASTAGQGTEKLFF. The CDR3 DNA follows: TGTGCCAGCACCGCGGGACAGGGTACCGAAAAACTGTTTTTT.

The chain combines TRBV7-9 with TRBJ1-2; D might be TRBD1 (5 bases). Germline-derived CDR1 and CDR2 are SEHNR and FQNEAQ (reference sequence). The CDR3 contains 11 residues. Trimming cost V 11 bases and J 6 bases, with 13 bases left between them. CDR3 in DNA: TGTGCCGGCACCCGGGGGGATGGCTACACCTTC. Its protein is CAGTRGDGYTF.

Only a few counts were recorded for this clone. The chain links TRBV9 to TRBJ2-5; 11 bases are a match to TRBD2. CDR1 is SGDLS and CDR2 is YYNGEE in the germline V gene. Losses at the gene ends were 0 bases for V and 1 base for J; bases not matched to a gene: 2. This CDR3 is 16 amino acids long. CDR3 amino acids: CASSVVGTSGQETQYF. CDR3 bases: TGTGCCAGCAGCGTAGTAGGGACTAGCGGCCAAGAGACCCAGTACTTC. The complete variable domain, with remaining parts taken from reference TRBV9 and TRBJ2-5, reads DSGVTQTPKHLITATGQRVTLRCSPRSGDLSVYWYQQSLDQGLQFLIQYYNGEERAKGNILERFSAQQFPDLHSELNLSSLELGDSALYFCASSVVGTSGQETQYFGPGTRLLVL.

This chain uses TRBV11-3 with TRBJ1-5, with D maybe TRBD1 (5 bases). The CDR3 is 17 amino acids. Looked up from germline, CDR1 is SGHNT and CDR2 is YENEEA. Trimming took off 2 bases at V and 3 bases at J, with 17 bases between the two ends. CDR3 in DNA: TGTGCCAGCAGCTTACCGCCTTTTTTGGGGCCCAATCAGCCCCAGCATTTT. Translated: CASSLPPFLGPNQPQHF.

This chain connects TRBV5-1 to TRBJ1-3, with D perhaps matching TRBD1 (5 bases). The germline V gene has CDR1 SGHRS and CDR2 YFSETQ. This CDR3 region has 14 residues. Trimming removed 3 bases from V and 0 bases from J, with 7 bases in between. The CDR3 region has the DNA TGCGCCAGCAGCTGGGGCTACTCTGGAAACACCATATATTTT. This gives the protein CASSWGYSGNTIYF.

The chain links TRBV7-2 to TRBJ2-7; 7 bases align to TRBD2. V trimming: 4 bases; J trimming: 3 bases; junction bases outside the gene matches: 3. Germline values: CDR1 SGHTA, CDR2 FQGNSA. The CDR3 covers 13 residues. Written as DNA, the CDR3 is TGTGCCAGCAGCTCTAGCGGATACTACGAGCAGTACTTC. Translation: CASSSSGYYEQYF.

The chain joins TRBV29-1 to TRBJ1-2; D is unresolved. Germline V lookup: CDR1 SQVTM, CDR2 ANQGSEA. The CDR3 has 12 amino acids. V gave up 5 bases and J gave up 8 bases, with 15 bases separating them. Here the CDR3 DNA reads TGCAGCGTTATGACTGGATCTTGGGGCTACACCTTC. It specifies CSVMTGSWGYTF.

V is TRBV9 and J is TRBJ1-2; possible D gene TRBD1, 5 bases. V shed 4 bases and J shed 1 base, with 14 bases lying between them. The CDR3 has 15 amino acids. Per germline, CDR1 SGDLS and CDR2 YYNGEE. The CDR3 DNA reads as TGTGCCAGCAGCCCCCAGGGCACCGTTAACTATGGCTACACCTTC. Encoded protein: CASSPQGTVNYGYTF.